The clone carrying this T cell receptor (beta chain) was counted many times. What it binds is not known. The CDR3 has 13 amino acids. These data are taken from a study of blood T cells in healthy people across ages. Regarding the study as a whole: More naive CD4+ cells and higher diversity marked long-lived donors relative to aged donors. Across samples, TCR beta diversity tracked strongly with naive T cell percentage. Diversity estimates drawn from one million T cells were deemed underestimates.

Together with a sample-barcoded 5' primer, a J-beta primer mix was included in a second PCR lasting about 6 to 12 cycles. Every sample produced at least 2.5 million CDR3-containing paired-end reads. TCRdb itself ran the 5' RACE reads through MiXCR, one entry per CDR3 protein. Among some 790,000 distinct CDR3 sequences listed, under 30% were seen once. This clonotype originated in a woman of 80 years or more in good health. The rearrangement links TRBV21-1 to TRBJ2-7; no DNA check was done on the table's D call, TRBD2. TRBV21-1 is termed a pseudogene. Sequences were obtained from blood. The CDR3 protein is CASTERGTYEQYF. CDR3 coding DNA: TGTGCCAGCACGGAGAGAGGGACTTACGAGCAGTACTTC.